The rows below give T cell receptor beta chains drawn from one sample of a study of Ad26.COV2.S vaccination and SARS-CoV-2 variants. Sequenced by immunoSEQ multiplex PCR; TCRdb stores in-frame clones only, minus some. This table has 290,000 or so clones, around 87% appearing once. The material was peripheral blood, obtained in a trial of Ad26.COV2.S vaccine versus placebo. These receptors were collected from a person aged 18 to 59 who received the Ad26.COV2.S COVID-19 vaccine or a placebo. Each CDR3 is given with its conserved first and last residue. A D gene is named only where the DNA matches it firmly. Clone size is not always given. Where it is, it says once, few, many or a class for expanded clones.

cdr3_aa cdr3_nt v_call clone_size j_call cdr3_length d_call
CASSQELAGGQRSDTQYF TGCGCCAGCAGCCAAGAACTAGCGGGGGGGCAAAGGTCAGATACGCAGTATTTT TRBV4-1 NA TRBJ2-3 18 TRBD2
CASGRSSERQPQHF TGTGCTAGTGGCCGTTCCAGCGAGCGTCAGCCCCAGCATTTT TRBV12-5 NA TRBJ1-5 14 NA
CASSSPGAQYF TGTGCCAGCAGCTCCCCCGGTGCGCAGTATTTT TRBV9 NA TRBJ2-3 11 NA
CASSPSTVGGYTF TGTGCCAGCAGTCCGTCGACAGTCGGTGGCTACACCTTC TRBV27 NA TRBJ1-2 13 NA
CASSSRDRAEYEQYF TGTGCCAGCAGCTCCCGGGACAGGGCCGAATACGAGCAGTACTTC TRBV27 NA TRBJ2-7 15 TRBD1
CASTVQPNYGYTF TGTGCCAGCACGGTTCAACCCAACTATGGCTACACCTTC TRBV12-3/TRBV12-4 NA TRBJ1-2 13 NA
CASSLAGWSGNTIYF TGTGCCAGCAGCTTGGCCGGGTGGTCTGGAAACACCATATATTTT TRBV5-6 once TRBJ1-3 15 NA
CASSEKVVGVSTEAFF TGTGCCAGCAGTGAGAAGGTTGTAGGGGTGAGCACTGAAGCTTTCTTT TRBV6-1 NA TRBJ1-1 16 NA
CASSVKPLGTEAFF TGTGCCAGCAGCGTGAAACCATTAGGAACTGAAGCTTTCTTT TRBV9 NA TRBJ1-1 14 NA
CASRPWVEDTGELFF TGTGCCAGCAGGCCTTGGGTCGAGGACACCGGGGAGCTGTTTTTT TRBV27 NA TRBJ2-2 15 NA
CASVAGVGTGELFF TGTGCCAGCGTAGCGGGAGTTGGCACCGGGGAGCTGTTTTTT TRBV9 NA TRBJ2-2 14 TRBD2
CASSYTGLAGMDTQYF TGTGCCAGCAGTTACACCGGACTAGCGGGAATGGATACGCAGTATTTT TRBV6-5 NA TRBJ2-3 16 TRBD2
CAWRDRDSLGDEKLFF TGTGCCTGGAGGGATCGGGACAGCCTAGGAGATGAAAAACTGTTTTTT TRBV30 NA TRBJ1-4 16 TRBD1
CASGLVVGQGIANQPQHF TGTGCTAGTGGTTTGGTAGTGGGACAGGGTATTGCAAATCAGCCCCAGCATTTT TRBV12-5 NA TRBJ1-5 18 TRBD1
CASSKDQSNQPQHF TGTGCCAGCAGCAAAGACCAGAGTAATCAGCCCCAGCATTTT TRBV21-1 once TRBJ1-5 14 NA
CASSLVAGGPTSEQYF TGTGCCAGCAGTTTAGTAGCGGGAGGGCCCACCTCCGAGCAGTACTTC TRBV28 NA TRBJ2-7 16 TRBD2